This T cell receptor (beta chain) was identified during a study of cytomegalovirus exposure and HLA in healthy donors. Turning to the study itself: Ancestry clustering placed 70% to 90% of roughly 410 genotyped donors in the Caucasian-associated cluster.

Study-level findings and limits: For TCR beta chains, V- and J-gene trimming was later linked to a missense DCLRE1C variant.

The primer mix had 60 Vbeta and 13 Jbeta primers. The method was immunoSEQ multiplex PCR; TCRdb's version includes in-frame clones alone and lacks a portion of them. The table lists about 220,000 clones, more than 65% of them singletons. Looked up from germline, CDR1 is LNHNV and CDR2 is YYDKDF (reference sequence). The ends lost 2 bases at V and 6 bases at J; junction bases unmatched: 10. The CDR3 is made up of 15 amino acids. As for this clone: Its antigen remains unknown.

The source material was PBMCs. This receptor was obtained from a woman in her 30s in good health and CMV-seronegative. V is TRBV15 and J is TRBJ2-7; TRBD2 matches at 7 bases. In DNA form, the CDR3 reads TGTGCCACCAGCAGAATCCCGGGACTACGATCCGAGCAGTACTTC. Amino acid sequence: CATSRIPGLRSEQYF.